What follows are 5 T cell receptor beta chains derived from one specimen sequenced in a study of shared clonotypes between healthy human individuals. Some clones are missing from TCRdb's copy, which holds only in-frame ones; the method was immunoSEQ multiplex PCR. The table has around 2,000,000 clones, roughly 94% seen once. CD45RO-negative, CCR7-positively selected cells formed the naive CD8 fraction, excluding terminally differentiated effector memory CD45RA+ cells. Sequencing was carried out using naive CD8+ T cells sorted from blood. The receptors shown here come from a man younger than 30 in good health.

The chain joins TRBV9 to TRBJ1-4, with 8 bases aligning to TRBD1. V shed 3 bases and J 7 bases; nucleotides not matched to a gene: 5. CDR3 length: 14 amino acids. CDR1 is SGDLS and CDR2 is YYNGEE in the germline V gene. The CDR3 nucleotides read TGTGCCAGCAGCGGAGGACAGGGTATTGAAAAACTGTTTTTT. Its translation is CASSGGQGIEKLFF.

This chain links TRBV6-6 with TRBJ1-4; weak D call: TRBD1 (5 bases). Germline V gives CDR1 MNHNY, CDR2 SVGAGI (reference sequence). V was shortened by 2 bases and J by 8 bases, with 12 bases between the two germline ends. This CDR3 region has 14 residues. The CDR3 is CASSYGGSREKLFF. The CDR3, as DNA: TGTGCCAGCAGTTACGGGGGTTCGCGGGAAAAACTGTTTTTT.

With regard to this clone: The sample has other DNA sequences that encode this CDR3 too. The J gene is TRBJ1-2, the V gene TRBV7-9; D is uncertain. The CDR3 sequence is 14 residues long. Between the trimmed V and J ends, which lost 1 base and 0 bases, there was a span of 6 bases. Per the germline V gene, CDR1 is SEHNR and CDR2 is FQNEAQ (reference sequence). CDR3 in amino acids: CASSLEGANYGYTF. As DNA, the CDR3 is TGTGCCAGCAGCTTAGAGGGAGCTAACTATGGCTACACCTTC. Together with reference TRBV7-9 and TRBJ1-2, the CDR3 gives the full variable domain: DTGVSQNPRHKITKRGQNVTFRCDPISEHNRLYWYRQTLGQGPEFLTYFQNEAQLEKSRLLSDRFSAERPKGSFSTLEIQRTEQGDSAMYLCASSLEGANYGYTFGSGTRLTVV.

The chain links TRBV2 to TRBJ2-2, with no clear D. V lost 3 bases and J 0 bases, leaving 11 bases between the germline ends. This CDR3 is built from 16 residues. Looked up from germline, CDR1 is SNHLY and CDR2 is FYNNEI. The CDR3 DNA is TGTGCCAGCAGTGACGTCGGAACAACGAACACCGGGGAGCTGTTTTTT. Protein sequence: CASSDVGTTNTGELFF.

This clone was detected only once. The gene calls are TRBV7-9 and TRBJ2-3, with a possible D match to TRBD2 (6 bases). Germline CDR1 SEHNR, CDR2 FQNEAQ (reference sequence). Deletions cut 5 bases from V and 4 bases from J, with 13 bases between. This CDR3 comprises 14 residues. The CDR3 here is CASSEPGVSDTQYF. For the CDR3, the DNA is TGTGCCAGCAGCGAACCGGGAGTTTCAGATACGCAGTATTTT. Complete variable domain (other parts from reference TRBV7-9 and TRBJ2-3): DTGVSQNPRHKITKRGQNVTFRCDPISEHNRLYWYRQTLGQGPEFLTYFQNEAQLEKSRLLSDRFSAERPKGSFSTLEIQRTEQGDSAMYLCASSEPGVSDTQYFGPGTRLTVL.